This TCR beta chain was captured by sequencing in a study of blood T cell repertoires in COVID-19. Background on the study: Some COVID-19 samples were acute and others convalescent; all came from the United States, Italy and Spain. Sample material is recorded as cDNA or gDNA derived from T cells, B-cell-depleted T cells, or PBMCs.

This clone was picked up a small number of times. This table comes from immunoSEQ multiplex PCR, and its TCRdb copy is limited to in-frame clones, with some not included. The table lists 200,000 to 250,000 clones, 88% of them singletons. Source material: PBMCs or T cells enriched from blood (not recorded which). The clonotype comes from a woman in her fifties or sixties with acute COVID-19.

For the CDR3, the DNA is TGTGCCAGCAGGGCAGGGGGCATTCGAGAAAAACTGTTTTTT. Translation: CASRAGGIREKLFF. V and J are TRBV13 and TRBJ1-4; TRBD1 matches 8 bases. CDR1 and CDR2 (germline): PRHDT, FYEKMQ (reference sequence). The CDR3 is 14 amino acids. V lost 6 bases, J lost 8 bases, and 8 bases stayed unmatched.